This is a list of T cell receptor beta chains from one sample in a study of vaccination effects on CD4 cells after COVID-19. These receptors have no known antigen. Method: immunoSEQ multiplex PCR; TCRdb's copy keeps in-frame clones and lacks some. The data contain 20,000 to 30,000 clones, about 70% of them singletons. Sequencing used CD4+ T cells from PBMCs cultured with SARS-CoV-2 spike peptides, obtained after COVID-19 vaccination. Receptors were obtained from a human donor who received a COVID-19 vaccine. Each CDR3 is given with its conserved first and last residue. Fields, in order: D gene, clone size, J gene, CDR3 length, V gene, CDR3 protein, CDR3 DNA. A D gene is named only where the DNA matches it firmly. Clone sizes are given selectively: once, few, many, or a class where the clone is expanded.

TRBD2,once,TRBJ2-5,14,TRBV5-1,CASSPAGERETQYF,TGCGCCAGCAGCCCCGCGGGGGAGCGGGAGACCCAGTACTTC
TRBD2,.,TRBJ2-7,16,TRBV4-2,CASSQDRALADYKQYF,TGTGCCAGCAGCCAAGATAGGGCCCTAGCGGACTACAAGCAGTACTTC
.,.,TRBJ1-4,14,TRBV18,CASSSSTEQEKLFF,TGTGCCAGCTCATCATCGACAGAACAGGAAAAACTGTTTTTT
.,few,TRBJ1-2,15,TRBV4-1,CASSQERGILYGYTF,TGCGCCAGCAGCCAAGAGCGAGGGATCTTATATGGCTACACCTTC
.,.,TRBJ2-2,13,TRBV18,CASSPSKTGELFF,TGTGCCAGCTCACCCTCAAAAACCGGGGAGCTGTTTTTT
.,.,TRBJ2-7,13,TRBV5-1,CASSPRMGGEQYF,TGCGCCAGCAGCCCAAGGATGGGAGGCGAGCAGTACTTC
.,.,TRBJ1-2,15,TRBV7-9,CASSLRQGPFYGYTF,TGTGCCAGCAGCTTAAGGCAGGGACCTTTTTATGGCTACACCTTC
TRBD1,.,TRBJ1-5,21,TRBV4-1,CASSQVYISPSFGTGNQPQHF,TGCGCCAGCAGCCAAGTTTACATCAGCCCTTCCTTCGGGACAGGCAATCAGCCCCAGCATTTT
TRBD1,.,TRBJ1-2,14,TRBV19,CASSGDRGLYGYTF,TGTGCCAGTAGTGGGGACAGGGGACTCTATGGCTACACCTTC
.,.,TRBJ1-1,13,TRBV7-9,CASSLNQNTEAFF,TGTGCCAGCAGCTTAAACCAGAACACTGAAGCTTTCTTT
.,.,TRBJ1-2,16,TRBV2,CASSPQGQSPNYGYTF,TGTGCCAGCAGCCCCCAAGGACAGTCCCCTAACTATGGCTACACCTTC
TRBD1,.,TRBJ1-5,15,TRBV6-7,CASIHRQGARTAPAF,TGTGCCAGCATCCACCGACAGGGGGCTAGGACAGCCCCAGCATTT
.,.,TRBJ2-7,15,TRBV3-1/TRBV3-2,CASSQENSVDAEQYF,TGTGCCAGCAGCCAAGAAAACAGCGTGGATGCCGAGCAGTACTTC
.,once,TRBJ2-7,16,TRBV5-1,CASSLARDTFSYEQYF,TGCGCCAGCAGCTTGGCTCGCGACACTTTCTCCTACGAGCAGTACTTC
.,.,TRBJ2-1,13,TRBV2,CASDVGAIDEQFF,TGTGCCAGCGACGTGGGGGCGATCGATGAGCAGTTCTTC
.,.,TRBJ2-6,14,TRBV5-1,CASSLTGEANVLTF,TGCGCCAGCAGCTTGACTGGGGAGGCCAACGTCCTGACTTTC
TRBD2,.,TRBJ2-7,15,TRBV9,CASSVGTTPTYEQYF,TGTGCCAGCAGCGTCGGGACTACCCCCACCTACGAGCAGTACTTC
.,.,TRBJ1-2,17,TRBV4-1,CASSPQTKIMGEGRYTF,TGCGCCAGCAGCCCCCAAACAAAAATAATGGGGGAAGGTCGCTACACCTTC
TRBD2,.,TRBJ2-7,17,TRBV2,CASSERGTSIGSYEQYF,TGTGCCAGCAGTGAAAGGGGGACTAGCATAGGGTCCTACGAGCAGTACTTC
.,.,TRBJ1-5,16,TRBV7-7,CASNSQILGCDQPQHF,TGTGCCAGCAACTCCCAGATCTTGGGATGCGATCAGCCCCAGCATTTT
TRBD2,.,TRBJ2-7,14,TRBV4-1,CASSQGLREVKQYF,TGCGCCAGCAGCCAAGGCCTGCGGGAGGTAAAGCAGTACTTC
.,once,TRBJ1-1,13,TRBV30,CAWSVTVNTEAFF,TGTGCCTGGAGTGTAACCGTGAACACTGAAGCTTTCTTT
.,few,TRBJ2-7,16,TRBV21-1,CASPVTGRTPLYEQYF,TGTGCCAGCCCTGTCACGGGAAGGACGCCTCTATACGAGCAGTACTTC
.,.,TRBJ1-2,13,TRBV29-1,CSVVQTASGGYTF,TGCAGCGTTGTCCAGACAGCCTCGGGTGGCTACACCTTC
.,.,TRBJ2-1,13,TRBV3-1/TRBV3-2,CASSQVPLAEQFF,TGTGCCAGCAGCCAAGTCCCCCTAGCTGAGCAGTTCTTC
.,once,TRBJ2-3,16,TRBV11-2,CASSLYRDGWTDTQYF,TGTGCCAGCAGCTTATACCGAGATGGCTGGACAGATACGCAGTATTTT
TRBD1,.,TRBJ2-7,16,TRBV5-5,CASSLSGTGGYNEQYF,TGTGCCAGCAGCTTGAGTGGGACAGGGGGATACAACGAGCAGTACTTC
TRBD2,.,TRBJ2-5,17,TRBV3-1/TRBV3-2,CASSQEWLAGGQETQYF,TGTGCCAGCAGCCAAGAATGGCTAGCGGGGGGGCAGGAGACCCAGTACTTC
.,.,TRBJ1-2,14,TRBV20-1,CSASTRGGIYGYTF,TGCAGTGCTAGTACCAGGGGCGGTATCTATGGCTACACCTTC
.,few,TRBJ2-2,15,TRBV10-1,CASSGSPRGTGELFF,TGCGCCAGCAGTGGCTCACCTAGGGGCACCGGGGAGCTGTTTTTT
TRBD1,.,TRBJ2-2,14,TRBV11-3,CASRYTGGSGELFF,TGTGCCAGCAGATATACAGGGGGAAGCGGGGAGCTGTTTTTT
TRBD1,.,TRBJ1-6,14,TRBV28,CASSSPGQLSPLHF,TGTGCCAGCAGTTCGCCGGGACAGCTTTCACCCCTCCACTTT
TRBD1,.,TRBJ2-1,16,TRBV5-4,CASSLGGQGSYNEQFF,TGTGCCAGCAGCTTGGGGGGACAGGGCTCCTACAATGAGCAGTTCTTC
.,few,TRBJ1-5,16,TRBV18,CASSPPSKHSNQPQHF,TGTGCCAGCTCACCCCCTTCTAAGCATAGCAATCAGCCCCAGCATTTT
TRBD1,.,TRBJ1-1,19,TRBV15,CATSRDANRGLAWGTEAFF,TGTGCCACCAGCAGAGACGCCAACAGGGGGCTAGCTTGGGGCACTGAAGCTTTCTTT
.,once,TRBJ2-7,14,TRBV6-1,CASSEAGGYYEQYF,TGTGCCAGCAGTGAAGCCGGTGGCTACTACGAGCAGTACTTC
.,.,TRBJ1-5,12,TRBV12-3/TRBV12-4,CASSLLDQPQHF,TGTGCCAGCAGTTTATTAGATCAGCCCCAGCATTTT
TRBD1,.,TRBJ2-5,14,TRBV11-3,CASSRTGVQETQYF,TGTGCCAGCAGCAGAACAGGGGTCCAAGAGACCCAGTACTTC
TRBD2,.,TRBJ2-2,17,TRBV19,CASSGRLAGEPTGELFF,TGTGCCAGTAGTGGGAGGCTAGCGGGAGAGCCCACCGGGGAGCTGTTTTTT
.,.,TRBJ2-1,14,TRBV29-1,CIASQWGSPNEQFF,TGCATCGCGTCCCAGTGGGGCTCCCCAAATGAGCAGTTCTTC
.,.,TRBJ2-3,15,TRBV9,CASRRSGLDTDTQYF,TGTGCCAGCAGGAGATCAGGACTCGACACAGATACGCAGTATTTT
TRBD1,.,TRBJ2-3,15,TRBV6-5,CASSLQGAWTDTQYF,TGTGCCAGCAGCCTACAGGGGGCTTGGACAGATACGCAGTATTTT
TRBD1,.,TRBJ2-1,13,TRBV6-4,CASSPGQVNEQFF,TGTGCCAGCTCGCCCGGACAGGTCAATGAGCAGTTCTTC
.,few,TRBJ1-2,14,TRBV6-5,CASSLGGGVDGYTF,TGTGCCAGCAGTTTGGGCGGAGGGGTTGATGGCTACACCTTC
TRBD1,few,TRBJ2-3,14,TRBV5-1,CASNQRTGMDTQYF,TGCGCCAGCAATCAGAGGACAGGAATGGATACGCAGTATTTT
TRBD2,.,TRBJ2-3,19,TRBV2,CASSALIVTSGANTDTQYF,TGTGCCAGCAGCGCATTGATCGTGACTAGCGGGGCTAACACAGATACGCAGTATTTT